This T cell receptor beta chain was identified during a study of T cell repertoires in cytomegalovirus infection. Study context: Public TCR beta signatures were indicative of both CMV infection and a matching HLA type. Overall study results and limits: Ex vivo responses were dominated by HLA-C-restricted CMV-specific TCR beta clonotypes. Of the TCR beta families, the public ones yielded a cumulative frequency that identified carriers of CMV plus the relevant HLA.

At least ten counts were recorded for this clonotype. Antigen specificity is unknown. TCRdb independently ran MiXCR on the reads; one entry per CDR3 protein. The data contain roughly 320,000 distinct CDR3 sequences, 8% to 10% of them seen just once; the ten biggest clones take up approximately 2.4%. V shed 5 bases, J shed 4 bases, and the junction held 2 bases outside the gene matches. Germline V lookup: CDR1 MNHNS, CDR2 SASEGT. The CDR3 is made up of 14 amino acids. This receptor was taken from a human donor in good health (CMV status not recorded). Some clones in this sample may be carry-over from other donors' samples. Sequenced material: PBMCs. The chain combines TRBV6-1 with TRBJ2-1; TRBD2 matches at 10 bases. CDR3 region: CASSRTSGYNEQFF. DNA of the CDR3: TGTGCCAGCAGTAGGACTAGCGGATACAATGAGCAGTTCTTC.